A single sample gave rise to the 28 T cell receptor beta chains below, sequenced in a study of T cells after yellow fever vaccination. TCRdb passed the 5' RACE reads through MiXCR, listing each CDR3 protein once. The sample gives around 200,000 distinct CDR3 sequences, 8% to 13% of which show up once; roughly a third is in the top ten. The sequencing here drew on CD8+ T cells sorted from PBMCs, taken 15 days after the yellow fever booster vaccination. The origin of the receptors is a man in his late teens or twenties who received the YFV17D yellow fever vaccine.

The V call is TRBV28, the J call TRBJ2-5; D is ambiguous. Trimming removed 2 bases from V and 5 bases from J, with 9 bases in between. Germline V gene lookup returns CDR1 MDHEN and CDR2 SYDVKM. The CDR3 covers 13 residues. CDR3 sequence: CASSLRLRETQYF. CDR3 nucleotides: TGTGCCAGCAGTTTAAGGTTAAGGGAGACCCAGTACTTC.

The sample holds a few counts of this clonotype. J is TRBJ1-5 and V is TRBV18; perhaps TRBD1 as D (6 bases). Per the germline V gene, CDR1 is KGHSH and CDR2 is LQKENI. V was trimmed by 2 bases and J by 2 bases, leaving 10 bases between them. The CDR3 is 15 amino acids. CDR3 sequence (DNA): TGTGCCAGCTCACCAACAGGGTTGGGCAATCAGCCCCAGCATTTT. Amino acids: CASSPTGLGNQPQHF.

This clonotype was seen a handful of times. The chain has TRBV3-1 and TRBJ1-5, with D unresolved. The CDR3 contains 15 residues. With 0 bases removed from V and 3 bases from J, the gap between germline ends came to 9 bases. Germline V lookup: CDR1 LGHDT, CDR2 YNNKEL (reference sequence). CDR3 in DNA: TGTGCCAGCAGCCAAGACGGCGGGTTCAATCAGCCCCAGCATTTT. Protein sequence: CASSQDGGFNQPQHF.

This rearrangement joins TRBV5-1 to TRBJ2-3; D unresolved. This CDR3 comprises 16 residues. CDR1 and CDR2 (germline): SGHRS, YFSETQ. V lost 1 base, J lost 4 bases, and 16 bases lay in between. CDR3: CASSLYTPTRPDTQYF. In nucleotides, the CDR3 is TGCGCCAGCAGCTTGTATACCCCAACCCGGCCAGATACGCAGTATTTT. Supplemented by reference TRBV5-1 and TRBJ2-3, the full variable domain reads KAGVTQTPRYLIKTRGQQVTLSCSPISGHRSVSWYQQTPGQGLQFLFEYFSETQRNKGNFPGRFSGRQFSNSRSEMNVSTLELGDSALYLCASSLYTPTRPDTQYFGPGTRLTVL.

This chain links TRBV19 with TRBJ1-6; unclear D gene. The CDR3 length is 14 residues. Germline V gene data show CDR1 as LNHDA and CDR2 as SQIVND (reference sequence). V was shortened by 2 bases and J by 4 bases, with 6 bases between the two germline ends. As DNA, the CDR3 is TGTGCCAGTAGTATACAAAATTATAATTCACCCCTCCACTTT. Its protein is CASSIQNYNSPLHF.

This clonotype came up a few times. The chain joins TRBV7-9 to TRBJ2-6, with D maybe TRBD1 (5 bases). The CDR3 consists of 17 residues. Trimming removed 2 bases from V and 2 bases from J, with 13 bases in between. Per germline, CDR1 SEHNR and CDR2 FQNEAQ (reference sequence). DNA of the CDR3: TGTGCCAGCAGCTTAACCGACTCAGGGCCTGGGGCCAACGTCCTGACTTTC. Protein product: CASSLTDSGPGANVLTF.

This clonotype was seen just once. The chain is built from TRBV12-3 or TRBV12-4 and TRBJ2-2; no clear D gene. The CDR3 runs to 11 residues. V gave up 6 bases and J gave up 7 bases, with 6 bases separating them. The CDR3 protein is CASSSNGELFF. DNA of the CDR3: TGTGCCAGCAGCTCGAACGGGGAGCTGTTTTTT.

This clonotype was counted between two and nine times. The rearrangement joins TRBV5-1 to TRBJ1-1; 11 nucleotides agree with TRBD1. The trim removed 3 bases at V and 5 bases at J, leaving 3 bases unmatched. The length of the CDR3 is 14 residues. Germline lookup yields CDR1 SGHRS and CDR2 YFSETQ. The CDR3 protein is CASSWDRGNTEAFF. CDR3 coding DNA: TGCGCCAGCAGCTGGGACAGGGGGAATACTGAAGCTTTCTTT.

In its sample, this clonotype was seen a few times. A junction boundary mismatches the germline segment, possibly from a read error. The chain is built from TRBV4-1 and TRBJ2-2; no reliable D call. The germline CDR1 and CDR2 sequences are MGHRA and YSYEKL. CDR3 length: 13 amino acids. CDR3 loop: CASSQLNPGELFF. Written as DNA, the CDR3 is TGCGCCAGCAGCCAACTGAACCCCGGGGAGCTGTTTTTT.

The chain uses TRBV7-2 and TRBJ2-5; TRBD1 aligns across 8 bases. V shed 5 bases, J shed 0 bases, and the junction held 8 bases outside the gene matches. Germline-derived CDR1 and CDR2 are SGHTA and FQGNSA. CDR3 size: 16 residues. The chain's CDR3 is CASSHQDRGYQETQYF. CDR3 DNA: TGTGCCAGCAGCCACCAAGACAGGGGTTACCAAGAGACCCAGTACTTC. The variable domain in full, completed from reference TRBV7-2 and TRBJ2-5, reads GAGVSQSPSNKVTEKGKDVELRCDPISGHTALYWYRQSLGQGLEFLIYFQGNSAPDKSGLPSDRFSAERTGGSVSTLTIQRTQQEDSAVYLCASSHQDRGYQETQYFGPGTRLLVL.

This clonotype was detected only a few times. This rearrangement joins TRBV20-1 to TRBJ2-7; 8 bases are a match to TRBD1. Germline V lookup: CDR1 DFQATT, CDR2 SNEGSKA (reference sequence). Losses at the gene ends were 5 bases for V and 2 bases for J; bases not matched to a gene: 11. This CDR3 is 15 amino acids long. The CDR3 DNA reads as TGCAGTGCTTCTGCCAGGGGGCAGGCAGCCTACGAGCAGTACGTC. This gives the protein CSASARGQAAYEQYV.

The chain recombines TRBV9 with TRBJ2-1; D possibly uses TRBD1 or TRBD2 (6 bases each). Germline CDR1 is SGDLS and CDR2 is YYNGEE. The CDR3 totals 12 residues. Deletions cut 4 bases from V and 9 bases from J, with 11 bases between. The CDR3 DNA follows: TGTGCCAGCAGCTCGGGGGCAAGTGAGCAGTTCTTC. It translates to CASSSGASEQFF.

This clonotype was observed a few times. This chain uses TRBV7-6 with TRBJ2-1; 11 positions agree with TRBD2. There are 17 residues in the CDR3. CDR1 SGHVS and CDR2 FNYEAQ come from the germline V gene. Trimming at V came to 5 bases and at J to 7 bases, leaving 13 bases not matched to a gene. The CDR3 region has the DNA TGTGCCAGCAGCCCCTGGGGTAGCGGGGGGGCAATTAATGAGCAGTTCTTC. Encoded protein: CASSPWGSGGAINEQFF.

This clonotype was seen more than once but under ten times. V usage is TRBV12-3 or TRBV12-4 and J usage is TRBJ1-1; TRBD1 is a possible D gene (6 bases). The CDR3 spans 16 residues. Trimming stripped 6 bases from V and 1 base from J, with 18 bases between. CDR3 protein: CASREGQPTGNTEAFF. The CDR3 DNA sequence: TGTGCCAGCAGGGAAGGACAGCCGACAGGGAACACTGAAGCTTTCTTT.

V is TRBV5-1 and J is TRBJ1-1, with 9 bases aligning to TRBD1. The trim removed 4 bases at V and 10 bases at J, leaving 14 bases unmatched. The CDR3 spans 15 residues. Germline values: CDR1 SGHRS, CDR2 YFSETQ. CDR3 residues: CASSPYGTGRSRAFF. CDR3 DNA sequence: TGCGCCAGCAGCCCTTACGGGACAGGGAGGTCTCGAGCTTTCTTT.

This clonotype showed up just a few times. J is TRBJ1-2 and V is TRBV7-2; 7 bases map to TRBD1. Trimming cost V 3 bases and J 4 bases; bases outside gene matches: 5. Per the germline V gene, CDR1 is SGHTA and CDR2 is FQGNSA. This CDR3 has 14 amino acids. The chain's CDR3 is CASSFGTEIYGYTF. CDR3 coding DNA: TGTGCCAGCAGCTTCGGGACAGAAATCTATGGCTACACCTTC.

A few counts support this clonotype. The chain links TRBV30 to TRBJ2-3; unclear D gene. Per the germline V gene, CDR1 is GTSNPN and CDR2 is SVGIG (reference sequence). The V end lost 2 bases, the J end lost 5 bases, and 11 bases lay between the germline ends. CDR3 length: 13 residues. The CDR3 coding sequence is TGTGCCTGGAGTTTTTGGGGTGGAGATACGCAGTATTTT. It yields the protein CAWSFWGGDTQYF.

This clonotype has only a few counts. This sequence joins TRBV12-3 or TRBV12-4 and TRBJ2-5; 8 nucleotides agree with TRBD1. With V trimmed by 1 base and J by 3 bases, 4 bases remained unmatched. The CDR3 is made up of 15 amino acids. Here the CDR3 reads CASSLVLTGEETQYF. CDR3 nucleotide sequence: TGTGCCAGCAGTTTAGTCCTGACAGGGGAAGAGACCCAGTACTTC.

This clonotype was found many times. The chain combines TRBV7-9 with TRBJ2-5; the D is unclear. The CDR3 runs 15 residues. With 5 bases removed from V and 1 base from J, the gap between germline ends came to 14 bases. CDR1 is SEHNR, CDR2 FQNEAQ, per germline (reference sequence). The DNA of the CDR3 is TGTGCCAGCAGCACGGCTAGTTTCCTCCAAGAGACCCAGTACTTC. This encodes CASSTASFLQETQYF.

This clonotype was seen only a few times. The J gene is TRBJ2-1, the V gene TRBV7-9; no reliable D call. V was clipped by 5 bases and J by 8 bases, with 10 bases between them. CDR1 and CDR2 from the germline V gene are SEHNR and FQNEAQ (reference sequence). CDR3 length: 12 residues. This chain's CDR3 is CASSPGPHEQFF. CDR3 in DNA: TGTGCCAGCAGCCCTGGGCCCCATGAGCAGTTCTTC.

The gene calls are TRBV28 and TRBJ2-1, with 7 positions matching TRBD2. With V trimmed by 6 bases and J by 5 bases, 10 bases remained unmatched. The CDR3 covers 15 residues. Germline loops: CDR1 MDHEN, CDR2 SYDVKM. The CDR3 coding sequence is TGTGCCAGCAGATCTGGGGGGGGGTCACACAATGAGCAGTTCTTC. It yields the protein CASRSGGGSHNEQFF.

The chain carries TRBV7-9 and TRBJ2-7; 14 bases are a match to TRBD2. The germline V gene encodes CDR1 SEHNR and CDR2 FQNEAQ (reference sequence). The CDR3 consists of 15 residues. After removal of 8 bases from V and 2 bases from J, the junction contained 5 bases not matched to a gene. CDR3 amino acids: CASLGTSGGPYEQYF. CDR3 nucleotide sequence: TGTGCCAGCTTGGGGACTAGCGGGGGACCCTACGAGCAGTACTTC.

V usage is TRBV4-2 and J usage is TRBJ2-7, with D perhaps matching TRBD1 (6 bases). The CDR3 has 19 residues. The germline V gene has CDR1 LGHNA and CDR2 YNFKEQ. V was cut by 0 bases and J by 6 bases, with 27 bases left in between. CDR3 coding DNA: TGTGCCAGCAGCCAAGAGTCCCCAGGGACGAGCCTAGGGGGTGGCGAGCAGTACGTC. Translating it yields CASSQESPGTSLGGGEQYV.

Only a few counts were recorded for this clonotype. The chain has TRBV5-6 and TRBJ2-3, with D hard to call. V was trimmed by 4 bases and J by 6 bases, leaving 15 bases between them. CDR1 SGHDT and CDR2 YYEEEE come from the germline V gene. The CDR3 length is 14 residues. CDR3 nucleotide sequence: TGTGCCAGCAGCAGGCGGCACACGGCGGATACGCAGTATTTT. The encoded protein is CASSRRHTADTQYF.

This chain links TRBV20-1 with TRBJ1-2, with TRBD1 identical over 12 bases. The germline V gene has CDR1 DFQATT and CDR2 SNEGSKA (reference sequence). The V gene end was trimmed by 3 bases and the J gene end by 5 bases; junction bases not matched to a gene: 4. The CDR3 extends over 14 amino acids. The CDR3 coding sequence is TGCAGTGCTAGGGGACAGGGGGCGCGGTATGGCTACACCTTC. Encoded protein: CSARGQGARYGYTF.

This clonotype occurred once. The V call is TRBV6-5, the J call TRBJ2-3, with TRBD2 as a possible D gene (6 bases). Germline lookup yields CDR1 MNHEY and CDR2 SVGAGI. Trimming removed 0 bases at V and 6 bases at J, with 19 bases between. CDR3 length: 17 amino acids. This CDR3 is CASSYSNGAPAGDTQYF. Here the CDR3 DNA reads TGTGCCAGCAGTTACTCGAACGGGGCCCCCGCGGGGGATACGCAGTATTTT.

This chain joins TRBV27 and TRBJ1-2; a possible D gene is TRBD1 (5 bases). This CDR3 comprises 19 residues. V was shortened by 2 bases and J by 3 bases, with 25 bases between the two germline ends. Looked up from germline, CDR1 is MNHEY and CDR2 is SMNVEV (reference sequence). In DNA, the CDR3 is TGTGCCAGCAGTTTACTTGGCAGGCTCTCACCGTTGGGGGACTATGGCTACACCTTC. Protein: CASSLLGRLSPLGDYGYTF.

This clonotype occurred a few times. The V gene is TRBV28, the J gene TRBJ1-3; no firm D call. CDR3 length equals 14 residues. Germline-derived CDR1 and CDR2 are MDHEN and SYDVKM. V gave up 8 bases and J gave up 0 bases, with 11 bases separating them. The CDR3 sequence: CASRTTRSGNTIYF. For the CDR3, the DNA is TGTGCCAGCCGTACGACACGCTCTGGAAACACCATATATTTT.